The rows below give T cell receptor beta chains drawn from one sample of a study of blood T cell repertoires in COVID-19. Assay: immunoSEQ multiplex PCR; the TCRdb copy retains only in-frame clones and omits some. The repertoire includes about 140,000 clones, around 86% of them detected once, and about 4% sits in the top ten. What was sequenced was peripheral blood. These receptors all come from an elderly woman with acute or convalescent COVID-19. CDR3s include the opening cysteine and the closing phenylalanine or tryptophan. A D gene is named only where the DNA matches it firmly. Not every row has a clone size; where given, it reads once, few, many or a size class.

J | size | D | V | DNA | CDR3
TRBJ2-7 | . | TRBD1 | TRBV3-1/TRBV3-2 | TGTGCCAGCAGCCAAGAGTACTTCCGGGACAGGAACAACTACGAGCAGTACTTC | CASSQEYFRDRNNYEQYF
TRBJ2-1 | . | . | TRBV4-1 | TGCGCCAGCAGCAGGGAGAGTAGGAATGAGCAGTTCTTC | CASSRESRNEQFF
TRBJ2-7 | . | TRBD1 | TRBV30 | TGTGCCTGGAGTGGCGGGACAGGTTTGGGCAACGAGCAGTACTTC | CAWSGGTGLGNEQYF
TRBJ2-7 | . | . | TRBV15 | TGTGCCACCAGCAGAGGCCTAGGCCCCTACGAGCAGTACTTC | CATSRGLGPYEQYF
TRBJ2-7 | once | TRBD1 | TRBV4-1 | TGCGCCAGCAGCCGAGCCCAGGGGGCGGCGTACGAGCAGTACTTC | CASSRAQGAAYEQYF
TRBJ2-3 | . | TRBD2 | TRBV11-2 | TGTGCCAGCAGCTTAGACGGGACTAGCGGGGTTTACACAGATACGCAGTATTTT | CASSLDGTSGVYTDTQYF
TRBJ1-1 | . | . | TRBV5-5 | TGTGCCAGCAGCTTATCTGACATGAACACTGAAGCTTTCTTT | CASSLSDMNTEAFF
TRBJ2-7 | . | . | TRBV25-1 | TGTGCCAGCAGTGATGATTATCTTTTGGTGAGCTCCTACGAGCAGTACTTC | CASSDDYLLVSSYEQYF
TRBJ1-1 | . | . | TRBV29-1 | TGCAGCGTAGGGGACTCCGCCACTGAAGCTTTCTTT | CSVGDSATEAFF
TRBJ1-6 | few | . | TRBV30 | TGTGCCTGGAGCCAGGACAGCGGAGAGTCACCCCTCCACTTT | CAWSQDSGESPLHF
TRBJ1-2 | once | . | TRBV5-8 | TGTGCCAGCAGCCGGGACATTGGGTCGTATGGCTACACCTTC | CASSRDIGSYGYTF
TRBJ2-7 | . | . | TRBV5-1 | TGCGCCAGCCAAGACGGCCTCAGGGAGCAGTACTTC | CASQDGLREQYF
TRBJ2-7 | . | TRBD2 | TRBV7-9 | TGTGCCAGCAGCTTAACTAGCGTCGGCGAGCAGTACTTC | CASSLTSVGEQYF
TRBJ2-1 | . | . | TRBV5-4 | TGTGCCAGCAGTTTTCAGGGTGGAAGTTACAATGAGCAGTTCTTC | CASSFQGGSYNEQFF
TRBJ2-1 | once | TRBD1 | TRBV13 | TGTGCCAGCAGCTTGAATCCGGGACAGGGTTACAATGAGCAGTTCTTC | CASSLNPGQGYNEQFF
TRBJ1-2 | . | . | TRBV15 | TGTGCCACCAGCAGAGATCGGGGTCTAGCCCCTGTAAATGGCTACACCTTC | CATSRDRGLAPVNGYTF
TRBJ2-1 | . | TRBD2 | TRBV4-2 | TGTGCCAGCAGCACCCGACTAGCGGGAGGGAGGGATGAGCAGTTCTTC | CASSTRLAGGRDEQFF
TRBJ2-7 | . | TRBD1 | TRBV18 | TGTGCCAGCTCGCAGCACAGGGGGCAGGGGTACGAGCAGTACTTC | CASSQHRGQGYEQYF
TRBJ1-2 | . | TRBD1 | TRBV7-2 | TGTGCCAGCAGCTCAGGGGGCCAGGGCTACACCTTC | CASSSGGQGYTF
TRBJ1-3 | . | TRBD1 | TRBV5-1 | TGCGCCAGCAGCTTGGTAGGACAGGGGCGTGGAAACACCATATATTTT | CASSLVGQGRGNTIYF
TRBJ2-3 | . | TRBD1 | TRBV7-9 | TGTGCCAGCAGCTCGGGACAGGCAACAACAGATACGCAGTATTTT | CASSSGQATTDTQYF
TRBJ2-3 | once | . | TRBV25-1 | TGTGCCAGCAGTGAAGAACTAGACACAGATACGCAGTATTTT | CASSEELDTDTQYF
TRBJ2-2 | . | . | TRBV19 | TGTGCCAGTACCCCCGTGGAGGGACCCCCCGGGGAGCTGTTTTTT | CASTPVEGPPGELFF
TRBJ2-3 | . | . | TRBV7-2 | TGTGCCAGCAGCTTATGGGGGGGCCCAGATACGCAGTATTTT | CASSLWGGPDTQYF
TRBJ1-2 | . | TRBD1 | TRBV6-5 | TGTGCCAGCAGTCCGGGGGACAGGGGAGGCTATGGCTACACCTTC | CASSPGDRGGYGYTF
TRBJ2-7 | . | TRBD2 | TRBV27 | TGTGCCAGCAGTTCCACGCGGGGGGGGTCTGCGCAGTACTTC | CASSSTRGGSAQYF
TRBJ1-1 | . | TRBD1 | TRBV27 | TGTGCCAGCAGTGTCCACCGGGACAGGGGAAGGAACACTGAAGCTTTCTTT | CASSVHRDRGRNTEAFF
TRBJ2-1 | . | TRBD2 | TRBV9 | TGTGCCAGCAGCGCTACCGGGACTAGCGGTTACAATGAGCAGTTCTTC | CASSATGTSGYNEQFF